Below, 18 T cell receptor beta chains from the same sample are listed, as sequenced in a study of blood T cell repertoires in COVID-19. The assay was immunoSEQ multiplex PCR, and TCRdb's table has in-frame clones only and misses some. Of some 33,000 clones in the sample, about nine tenths are singletons; the top ten hold just over 20%. Input material: peripheral blood. These receptors originate from a man aged 55 to 70 with acute or convalescent COVID-19.

This clone came up once. The chain uses TRBV5-1 and TRBJ2-5; no firm D call. The length of the CDR3 is 13 residues. The germline V gene encodes CDR1 SGHRS and CDR2 YFSETQ. Between the trimmed V and J ends, which lost 0 bases and 2 bases, there was a span of 5 bases. The CDR3 DNA reads as TGCGCCAGCAGCTTGGGGCAGCAAGAGACCCAGTACTTC. Translation gives CASSLGQQETQYF.

This rearrangement joins TRBV7-8 to TRBJ2-1, with 14 bases fitting TRBD2. Germline CDR1 and CDR2: SGHVS and FQNEAQ. With V trimmed by 1 base and J by 8 bases, 10 bases remained unmatched. There are 18 residues in the CDR3. CDR3 sequence (DNA): TGTGCCAGCAGCTTAGAGGAGGGGGGACTAGCGGGAGAGGATGAGCAGTTCTTC. Translated, it gives CASSLEEGGLAGEDEQFF.

The V call is TRBV11-3, the J call TRBJ2-5; 14 bases agree with TRBD2. From germline, CDR1 is SGHNT and CDR2 YENEEA. After removal of 3 bases from V and 5 bases from J, the junction contained 5 bases not matched to a gene. This CDR3 region has 16 residues. CDR3 residues: CASSFGTSGSSETQYF. The CDR3 DNA sequence: TGTGCCAGCAGCTTTGGGACTAGCGGGAGTTCCGAGACCCAGTACTTC.

The chain combines TRBV2 with TRBJ2-4; D is unresolved. The germline gives CDR1 SNHLY, CDR2 FYNNEI. Trimming shortened V by 4 bases and J by 13 bases, and 14 bases separated the two germline ends. This CDR3 spans 12 amino acids. The CDR3: CASSGAGETQYF. The CDR3 bases are TGTGCCAGCAGTGGAGCTGGCGAGACACAGTACTTC.

The rearrangement uses TRBV7-2 and TRBJ2-7, with 7 bases that match TRBD1. V trimming: 2 bases; J trimming: 0 bases; junction bases outside the gene matches: 4. This CDR3 has 15 amino acids. Germline V lookup: CDR1 SGHTA, CDR2 FQGNSA. The CDR3 spells CASSLSWDSSYEQYV. CDR3 DNA sequence: TGTGCCAGCAGCTTATCGTGGGACAGCTCCTACGAGCAGTACGTC.

V and J are TRBV24-1 and TRBJ2-5; the match to TRBD1 covers 9 bases. The CDR3 spans 13 residues. The junction had 5 bases not matched to a gene; V was cut back by 10 bases and J by 3 bases. From germline, CDR1 is KGHDR and CDR2 SFDVKD. DNA of the CDR3: TGTGCCACTGGGGACAGGGAAAAAGAGACCCAGTACTTC. Translation: CATGDREKETQYF.

This rearrangement joins TRBV28 to TRBJ2-7; D is perhaps TRBD1 (5 bases). The CDR3 runs 12 residues. V lost 6 bases and J lost 6, with 12 bases in between. Germline CDR1 and CDR2: MDHEN and SYDVKM. CDR3 bases: TGTGCCAGCAGCCCCGACAGTTTCGAGCAGTACGTC. Its protein is CASSPDSFEQYV.

CDR3 sequence: CATSRATDEKLFF. Here the CDR3 DNA reads TGTGCCACCAGCAGGGCGACAGATGAAAAACTGTTTTTT. The chain is built from TRBV15 and TRBJ1-4, with a possible D match to TRBD1 (5 bases). The CDR3 runs 13 residues. Germline V lookup: CDR1 LNHNV, CDR2 YYDKDF (reference sequence). V was clipped by 3 bases and J by 6 bases, with 8 bases between them.

This clone was seen only a few times. CDR3 region: CASSQWDRVSTDTQYF. CDR3 bases: TGCGCCAGCAGTCAATGGGACAGGGTGAGCACAGATACGCAGTATTTT. The chain recombines TRBV23-1 with TRBJ2-3; 9 bases line up with TRBD1. TRBV23-1 is marked as an open reading frame, function uncertain. CDR3 length equals 16 residues. The junction had 2 bases not matched to a gene; V was cut back by 1 base and J by 0 bases.

This clone was detected a few times. CDR3 sequence: CASVGRSDNQPQHF. The CDR3 DNA is TGTGCCAGCGTTGGCAGGTCGGACAATCAGCCCCAGCATTTT. This chain links TRBV2 with TRBJ1-5; D call uncertain. This CDR3 region has 14 residues. The V end lost 8 bases, the J end lost 3 bases, and 14 bases lay between the germline ends. Germline V gives CDR1 SNHLY, CDR2 FYNNEI.

The chain recombines TRBV24-1 with TRBJ2-7, with 8 bases matching TRBD1. The CDR3 length is 14 residues. Trimming cost V 9 bases and J 8 bases; bases outside gene matches: 14. Germline CDR1 and CDR2: KGHDR and SFDVKD. CDR3 region: CATRQGAGGAQQYF. In DNA, the CDR3 is TGTGCCACCCGACAGGGAGCAGGGGGCGCCCAGCAGTACTTC.

The DNA for the CDR3 is TGTGCCAGCAGCGTGAGGACAGGGGCCCTGGGGGAGACCCAGTACTTC. Translated: CASSVRTGALGETQYF. The J gene is TRBJ2-5, the V gene TRBV9; 9 positions match TRBD1. The CDR3 contains 16 residues. CDR1 is SGDLS and CDR2 is YYNGEE in the germline V gene. V lost 2 bases to trimming and J lost 5 bases; unmatched junction nucleotides: 10.

DNA for the CDR3: TGTGCCAGCAGCTCGGGGGGGATTCATGAGCAGTTCTTC. The encoded protein is CASSSGGIHEQFF. The genes are TRBV5-4 and TRBJ2-1, with TRBD2 identical over 8 bases. V trimming: 3 bases; J trimming: 8 bases; junction bases outside the gene matches: 4. CDR3 size: 13 residues. Germline V CDR1 and CDR2: SGHNT, YYREEE (reference sequence).

This clone occurred once. This chain connects TRBV7-2 to TRBJ1-1; D not resolved. Germline CDR1 SGHTA, CDR2 FQGNSA. V dropped 4 bases and J dropped 7 bases, with 13 bases sitting between them. The CDR3 spans 13 residues. The CDR3 DNA sequence: TGTGCCAGCAGCTCTAACAAGGACTTTGAAGCTTTCTTT. Translating gives CASSSNKDFEAFF.

The chain links TRBV7-8 to TRBJ2-2; weak D call: TRBD1 (5 bases). Trimming cost V 5 bases and J 5 bases, with 18 bases left between them. This CDR3 comprises 16 residues. The germline CDR1 and CDR2 sequences are SGHVS and FQNEAQ. The CDR3 sequence: CASSPTAGLSTGELFF. CDR3 DNA: TGTGCCAGCAGCCCCACGGCAGGGTTGAGTACCGGGGAGCTGTTTTTT.

The chain joins TRBV18 to TRBJ2-3, with D tentatively TRBD1 (5 bases). This CDR3 is 16 amino acids long. CDR1 and CDR2 (germline): KGHSH, LQKENI. V was trimmed by 1 base and J by 0 bases, leaving 11 bases between them. In DNA form, the CDR3 reads TGTGCCAGCTCACCACGGCGAGCAGGGAGCACAGATACGCAGTATTTT. Encoded protein: CASSPRRAGSTDTQYF.

Here the CDR3 DNA reads TGTGCCATCAGTGATAAGTTAGAATACAATGAGCAGTTCTTC. Encoded protein: CAISDKLEYNEQFF. The chain employs TRBV10-3 and TRBJ2-1; D not resolved. CDR1 is ENHRY, CDR2 SYGVKD, per germline. The length of the CDR3 is 14 residues. The ends were cut back, 3 bases at V and 4 bases at J, with 10 bases in the middle.

The J gene is TRBJ2-5, the V gene TRBV7-9, with 13 positions matching TRBD2. The germline V gene encodes CDR1 SEHNR and CDR2 FQNEAQ (reference sequence). The CDR3 runs 17 residues. V was pared by 4 bases and J by 5 bases, with 10 bases of the junction left unmatched. CDR3 coding DNA: TGTGCCAGCAGCTCCCCCGGACTAGCGGGAGTTAAGGAGACCCAGTACTTC. Its translation is CASSSPGLAGVKETQYF.